This section outlines one TCR beta chain sequence together with its context. The sample originates from a study of control samples from healthy donors and cancer patients. V shed 7 bases and J shed 3 bases, with 18 bases lying between them. The CDR3 loop spans 15 amino acids. Per germline, CDR1 SGHAT and CDR2 FQNNGV. Profiling relied on immunoSEQ multiplex PCR, and the TCRdb table lists in-frame clones only, not all of them. In the table there are about 35,000 clones, roughly 92% of which are singletons. The chain links TRBV11-2 to TRBJ1-1; D perhaps matches TRBD1 (6 bases). Sequencing was carried out using PBMCs. The TCR originated in a man aged 40-50 years with colorectal cancer. The chain's CDR3 is CASTKGLQGYTEAFF. The CDR3 DNA sequence: TGTGCCAGCACTAAGGGCCTACAGGGTTACACTGAAGCTTTCTTT.